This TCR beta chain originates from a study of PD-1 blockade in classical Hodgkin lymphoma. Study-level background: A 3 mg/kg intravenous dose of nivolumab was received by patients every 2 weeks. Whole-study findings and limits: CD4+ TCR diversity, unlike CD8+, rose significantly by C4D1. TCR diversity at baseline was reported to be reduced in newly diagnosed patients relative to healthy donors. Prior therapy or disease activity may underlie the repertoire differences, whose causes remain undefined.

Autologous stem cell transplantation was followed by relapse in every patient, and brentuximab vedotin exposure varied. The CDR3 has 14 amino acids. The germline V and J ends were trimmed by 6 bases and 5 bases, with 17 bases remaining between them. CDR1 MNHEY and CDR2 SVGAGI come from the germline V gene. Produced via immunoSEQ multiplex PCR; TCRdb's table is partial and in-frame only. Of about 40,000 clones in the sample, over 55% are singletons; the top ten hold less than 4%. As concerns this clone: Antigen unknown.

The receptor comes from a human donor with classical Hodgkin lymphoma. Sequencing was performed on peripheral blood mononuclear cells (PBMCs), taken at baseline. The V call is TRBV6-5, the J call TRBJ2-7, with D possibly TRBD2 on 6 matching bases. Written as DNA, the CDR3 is TGTGCCAGCAGGTCCCCCGGGCGGGGCGACGAGCAGTACTTC. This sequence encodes CASRSPGRGDEQYF.